This TCR beta chain is drawn from a study of shared clonotypes between healthy human individuals. Sequenced by immunoSEQ multiplex PCR; TCRdb stores in-frame clones only, minus some. The sample lists 2 million to 2.5 million clones, around 95% seen once, with roughly 0.13% in the top ten. After removal of 4 bases from V and 2 bases from J, the junction contained 8 bases not matched to a gene. The V gene's germline CDR1 is MNHEY and CDR2 SMNVEV (reference sequence). The CDR3 extends over 16 amino acids. The sequencing input was naive CD4+ T cells sorted from blood. Subset of the sample: CD45RA+ positively selected. This clonotype was obtained from a man younger than 30 in good health. This chain uses TRBV27 with TRBJ1-5, with 7 bases aligning to TRBD1. Written as DNA, the CDR3 is TGTGCCAGCAGTTCGATAGGGGGCGCGGGCAATCAGCCCCAGCATTTT. Translation: CASSSIGGAGNQPQHF.